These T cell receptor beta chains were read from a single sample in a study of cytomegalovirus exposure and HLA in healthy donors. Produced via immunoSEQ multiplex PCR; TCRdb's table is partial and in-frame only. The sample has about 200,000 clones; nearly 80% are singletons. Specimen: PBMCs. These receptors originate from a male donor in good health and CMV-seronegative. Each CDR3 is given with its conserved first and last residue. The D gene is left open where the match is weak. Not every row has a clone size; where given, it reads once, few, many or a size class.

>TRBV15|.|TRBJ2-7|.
TGTGCCACCAGCAGAGATCTAAGACAGAACTACGAGCAGTACTTC
CATSRDLRQNYEQYF
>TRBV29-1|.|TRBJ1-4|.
TGCAGCGTTGGGGGACTTGCAACTAATGAAAAACTGTTTTTT
CSVGGLATNEKLFF
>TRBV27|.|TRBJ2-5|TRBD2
TGTGCCAGCAGTTCCATCTATAGCGGGGAAGAGACCCAGTACTTC
CASSSIYSGEETQYF
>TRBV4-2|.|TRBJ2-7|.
TGTGCCAGCAGCCAATGGCCTGACGAGCAGTACTTC
CASSQWPDEQYF
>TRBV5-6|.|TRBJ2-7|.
TGTGCCAGCAGGGGTGGGGACAAAGGGCGCTCCTACGAGCAGTACTTC
CASRGGDKGRSYEQYF
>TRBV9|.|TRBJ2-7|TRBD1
TGTGCCAGCAGCGTAGCGGGCCAGGGGGCTGGTGAGCAGTACTTC
CASSVAGQGAGEQYF
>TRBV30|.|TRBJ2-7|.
TGTGCCTGGAGTGTGGGCCAGACCTACGAGCAGTACTTC
CAWSVGQTYEQYF
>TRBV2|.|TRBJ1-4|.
TGTGCCAGCAGAGTAGGAGGCTCTGAAAAACTGTTTTTT
CASRVGGSEKLFF
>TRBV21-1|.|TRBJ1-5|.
TGTGCCAGCAGCAAGCAGGGCCGGAAGAGCAATCAGCCCCAGCATTTT
CASSKQGRKSNQPQHF
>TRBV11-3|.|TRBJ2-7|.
TGTGCCAGCAGCTTAAGGTACAGGGGAGGTTACGAGCAGTACTTC
CASSLRYRGGYEQYF
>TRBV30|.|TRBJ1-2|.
TGTGCCCTACAACAGGGAAGGGGACCGTACGGCTACACCTTC
CALQQGRGPYGYTF
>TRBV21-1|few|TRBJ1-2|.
TGTGCCAGCAGTTTGGCAGGGATCAACTATGGCTACACCTTC
CASSLAGINYGYTF
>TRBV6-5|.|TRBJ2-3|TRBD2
TGTGCCAGCACCGGACTAGCGGTTACAGATACGCAGTATTTT
CASTGLAVTDTQYF
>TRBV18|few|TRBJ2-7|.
TGTGCCAGCTCACCCGTTGAGGCCTACGAGCAGTACTTC
CASSPVEAYEQYF
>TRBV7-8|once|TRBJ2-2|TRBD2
TGTGCCAGCAGCCTGACTAGCGGGGGATCCTCGGGCACCGGGGAGCTGTTTTTT
CASSLTSGGSSGTGELFF
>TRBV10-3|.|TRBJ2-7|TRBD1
TGTGCCATCAACCCAGGGGGCTACGAGCAGTACTTC
CAINPGGYEQYF
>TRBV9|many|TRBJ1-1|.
TGTGCCAGCAGCCCTACTACCTTCATGAACACTGAAGCTTTCTTT
CASSPTTFMNTEAFF
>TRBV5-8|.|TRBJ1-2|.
TGTGCCAGCAGCTTCGGCAGGACAGCTAACTATGGCTACACCTTC
CASSFGRTANYGYTF
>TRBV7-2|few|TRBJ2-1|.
TGTGCCAGCAGCTTCAACAGGCGCTCCCTCCATGGTGAGCAGTTCTTC
CASSFNRRSLHGEQFF
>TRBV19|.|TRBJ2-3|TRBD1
TGTGCCAGTAGTATTGGGACAGGGTCGTCCGATACGCAGTATTTT
CASSIGTGSSDTQYF
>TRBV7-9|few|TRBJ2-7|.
TGTTCCAGCAGCTCGGACTCGAACGAGCAGTACTTC
CSSSSDSNEQYF
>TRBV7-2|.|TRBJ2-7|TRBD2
TGTGCCAGCAGGGTAGCGGGGGGCCCCTACGAGCAGTACTTC
CASRVAGGPYEQYF
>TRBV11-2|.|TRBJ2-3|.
TGTGCCAGCAGCTCCTCACAAGATACGCAGTATTTT
CASSSSQDTQYF
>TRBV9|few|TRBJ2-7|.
TGTGCCAGCAGCGCTCACTTGGACTTACCCGAGCAGTACTTC
CASSAHLDLPEQYF
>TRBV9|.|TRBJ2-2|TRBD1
TGTGCCTCAGCACTCTCAGGGGGCCCTAGCACCGGGGAGCTGTTTTTT
CASALSGGPSTGELFF
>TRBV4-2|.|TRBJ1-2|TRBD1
TGTGCCAGCAGCCAAGTCAGCCGGGCAGGGGGAGAGGATGGCTACACCTTC
CASSQVSRAGGEDGYTF
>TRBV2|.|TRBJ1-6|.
TGTGCCAGCATCGGGACAATTGATTCACCCCTCCACTTT
CASIGTIDSPLHF
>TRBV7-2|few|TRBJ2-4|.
TGTGCCAGCAGCTTAGACAGGGATAAAAACATTCAGTACTTC
CASSLDRDKNIQYF
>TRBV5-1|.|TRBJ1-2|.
TGCGCCAGCAGCCCAGACCACGGGGGGACGGGTTCGAGCTATGGCTACACCTTC
CASSPDHGGTGSSYGYTF
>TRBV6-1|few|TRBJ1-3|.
TGTGCCAGCAGGGAGAGCTCTGGAAACACCATATATTTT
CASRESSGNTIYF
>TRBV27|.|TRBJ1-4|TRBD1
TGTGCCAGCAGTTTCCGGACAGGGCCGAATGAAAAACTGTTTTTT
CASSFRTGPNEKLFF